These 17 T cell receptor beta chains were all obtained from the same sample, sequenced in a study of T cells in Graves' hyperthyroidism and ophthalmopathy. RNA transcripts were the template for amplifying TCR beta CDR3 regions. The HTBI primer set served for first-round RT-PCR of the TCR CDR3. TCRdb re-called the multiplex PCR reads through MiXCR, storing one row per CDR3 protein. The table lists 550,000 to 600,000 distinct CDR3 sequences, about a sixth of them singletons. The sequenced sample consisted of blood. The receptors originated from a woman aged 18 to 35 with Graves' hyperthyroidism.

This clonotype was detected many times. This rearrangement joins TRBV7-2 to TRBJ1-5; no clear D. Trimming took 0 bases from V and 4 from J, leaving 10 bases between them. CDR1 is SGHTA and CDR2 is FQGNSA in the germline V gene. The CDR3 totals 15 residues. CDR3 sequence: CASSLAGVENQPQHF. The CDR3 DNA is TGTGCCAGCAGCTTAGCCGGGGTGGAAAATCAGCCCCAGCATTTT.

Regarding this clonotype: A clone one base away is much larger, so this may be a read error. The rearrangement joins TRBV7-9 to TRBJ2-1, with no clear D. Near its end, the DNA agrees better with TRBJ2-7, so the J call may be wrong. This CDR3 contains 13 residues. The germline CDR1 and CDR2 sequences are SEHNR and FQNEAQ (reference sequence). CDR3 sequence reads: CASSLALNNEQYF. CDR3 bases: TGTGCCAGCAGCTTAGCGTTAAACAATGAGCAGTACTTC.

This clonotype was observed at least ten times. The chain links TRBV27 to TRBJ2-3; 7 bases are shared with TRBD1. V was pared by 4 bases and J by 3 bases, with 4 bases of the junction left unmatched. The CDR3 runs 14 residues. Germline CDR1 MNHEY, CDR2 SMNVEV (reference sequence). CDR3: CASSSRGRTDTQYF. CDR3 sequence (DNA): TGTGCCAGCAGTTCGAGGGGGCGAACAGATACGCAGTATTTT.

V is TRBV30 and J is TRBJ2-5; D is uncertain. The CDR3 has 14 residues. Trimming pared 0 bases from V and 0 bases from J, leaving 8 bases between. Per germline, CDR1 GTSNPN and CDR2 SVGIG (reference sequence). The CDR3: CAWSVHRDQETQYF. CDR3 DNA: TGTGCCTGGAGTGTACACCGGGACCAAGAGACCCAGTACTTC.

This clonotype was seen at least ten times. The V call is TRBV29-1, the J call TRBJ2-3; 11 nucleotides match TRBD2. CDR3 length: 15 residues. V was clipped by 4 bases and J by 6 bases; unmatched bases: 9. Per the germline V gene, CDR1 is SQVTM and CDR2 is ANQGSEA. The CDR3 spells CSVGTSGLPADTQYF. The CDR3 DNA reads as TGCAGCGTTGGGACTAGCGGGTTGCCGGCCGATACGCAGTATTTT.

This clonotype came up many times. The rearrangement uses TRBV28 and TRBJ2-3; the match to TRBD2 covers 8 bases. Germline V gives CDR1 MDHEN, CDR2 SYDVKM. The CDR3 spans 16 residues. V shed 6 bases, J shed 4 bases, and the junction held 12 bases outside the gene matches. The CDR3 DNA sequence: TGTGCCAGCAGCAGACTAGCGCCGAGCGGTGCAGATACGCAGTATTTT. Translated, it gives CASSRLAPSGADTQYF.

This clonotype was found many times. The genes are TRBV19 and TRBJ2-1; 11 bases agree with TRBD2. The CDR3 contains 17 residues. Trimming removed 5 bases from V and 8 bases from J; junction bases left unmatched: 14. Germline lookup yields CDR1 LNHDA and CDR2 SQIVND (reference sequence). The CDR3 protein is CASSEGLAGTRGDEQFF. The DNA of the CDR3 is TGTGCCAGTAGTGAAGGACTAGCGGGCACTCGCGGCGATGAGCAGTTCTTC.

This clonotype showed up many times. The CDR3 region has the DNA TGTGCCAGCAGCCTGCGACAGGGGGCGAGCACGGCGATCACAGATACGCAGTATTTT. It encodes CASSLRQGASTAITDTQYF. J is TRBJ2-3 and V is TRBV7-9, with 10 nucleotides matching TRBD1. The CDR3 runs to 19 residues. V gave up 5 bases and J gave up 2 bases; unmatched junction bases: 16. Germline V gives CDR1 SEHNR, CDR2 FQNEAQ (reference sequence).

This clonotype came up many times. The CDR3, as DNA: TGTGCCAGCAGCCTGGGACAGCACTATGGCTACACCTTC. Protein product: CASSLGQHYGYTF. The chain combines TRBV3-1 with TRBJ1-2; 7 bases are shared with TRBD1. J gave up 3 bases and V 4 bases, and 2 bases lay outside the gene matches. Germline CDR1 LGHDT, CDR2 YNNKEL (reference sequence). This CDR3 has 13 amino acids.

This clonotype was detected many times. This chain joins TRBV6-2 or TRBV6-3 and TRBJ1-1; 8 bases line up with TRBD1. Germline V CDR1 and CDR2: MNHEY, SVGEGT. The CDR3 is 16 amino acids. Germline trimming cut 4 bases from V and 4 bases from J; bases unmatched to any gene: 11. CDR3 nucleotide sequence: TGTGCCAGCAGTTTTCCAACGACAGGGGTTGGCACTGAAGCTTTCTTT. Translation gives CASSFPTTGVGTEAFF.

The chain is built from TRBV7-9 and TRBJ2-1; 12 positions agree with TRBD2. Germline V gives CDR1 SEHNR, CDR2 FQNEAQ (reference sequence). With 3 bases clipped from V and 9 bases from J, the junction kept 6 bases outside the gene matches. This CDR3 has 15 residues. The CDR3 is CASSLLAGGLGEQFF. The CDR3 region has the DNA TGTGCCAGCAGCTTGCTAGCGGGGGGGCTCGGTGAGCAGTTCTTC.

This clonotype was observed a handful of times. V gene TRBV7-2 combines with J gene TRBJ1-4; D is undetermined. The CDR3 runs to 12 residues. V lost 3 bases and J lost 4, with 3 bases in between. Germline CDR1 reads SGHTA; CDR2 reads FQGNSA. The CDR3 sequence: CASSFFNEKLFF. The DNA for the CDR3 is TGTGCCAGCAGCTTTTTTAATGAAAAACTGTTTTTT.

This clonotype was seen many times. The rearrangement uses TRBV12-3 or TRBV12-4 and TRBJ2-7; tentatively, D is TRBD1 or TRBD2 (6 bases each). The CDR3 is 16 amino acids. Trimming took off 7 bases at V and 7 bases at J, with 26 bases between the two ends. The CDR3 bases are TGTGCCAGCATCCCCACCGGGGGCGGACGGACATCTGAGCAGTACTTC. Translation: CASIPTGGGRTSEQYF.

This clonotype has a handful of counts. The V gene is TRBV6-2 or TRBV6-3, the J gene TRBJ2-1; tentative D call: TRBD2 (6 bases). The J call is uncertain, as TRBJ2-7 better fits the DNA end. CDR3 length equals 14 residues. CDR1 and CDR2 from the germline V gene are MNHEY and SVGEGT. CDR3 region: CASSIAGYYNEQYF. CDR3 sequence (DNA): TGTGCCAGCAGTATCGCGGGATATTACAATGAGCAGTACTTC.

There are many counts of this clonotype. The rearrangement joins TRBV7-2 to TRBJ2-7, with TRBD2 as a possible D gene (6 bases). V lost 7 bases and J 3 bases, leaving 10 bases between the germline ends. The CDR3 is made up of 12 amino acids. Germline V gene sequence: CDR1 SGHTA, CDR2 FQGNSA. The CDR3 nucleotides are TGTGCCAGCACCCTGGGGGGCTACGAGCAGTACTTC. Translated, it gives CASTLGGYEQYF.

Only a few counts were recorded for this clonotype. V and J are TRBV6-1 and TRBJ2-5; D not certain. The V end was cut by 1 base, the J end by 3 bases, with 9 bases between. The CDR3 extends over 14 amino acids. Germline CDR1 MNHNS, CDR2 SASEGT. The CDR3 spells CASSEGTVKETQYF. The CDR3 DNA follows: TGTGCCAGCAGTGAAGGGACGGTCAAAGAGACCCAGTACTTC.

This clonotype was counted at least ten times. This sequence joins TRBV5-1 and TRBJ2-1; the D is unclear. Looked up from germline, CDR1 is SGHRS and CDR2 is YFSETQ. The CDR3 consists of 15 residues. Trimming took off 0 bases at V and 5 bases at J, with 12 bases between the two ends. The CDR3 sequence is CASSLGGSRHNEQFF. CDR3 nucleotides: TGCGCCAGCAGCTTGGGGGGTTCCAGACACAATGAGCAGTTCTTC.